Included here is one T cell receptor (beta chain) sequence, with context. Trimming left V 9 bases short and J 0 bases short, with 9 bases between. Germline-derived CDR1 and CDR2 are LNHDA and SQIVND (reference sequence). The CDR3 runs 13 residues. The sample is drawn from a study of blood T cell repertoires in COVID-19. On the study more broadly: COVID-19 samples from acute and convalescent phases originated in the United States, Italy and Spain.

The table came from immunoSEQ multiplex PCR; TCRdb's copy has only in-frame clones and leaves some out. The sample has under 150,000 clones, about 86% seen once; the top ten hold more than 3.5%. The genes are TRBV19 and TRBJ1-3; unclear D gene. The receptor was derived from a woman between 35 and 50 years old with acute or convalescent COVID-19. Sample: peripheral blood. The CDR3 DNA is TGTGCCAGCTCAGACATCTCTGGAAACACCATATATTTT. It translates to CASSDISGNTIYF.